This T cell receptor beta chain was captured by sequencing in a study of beta chain features in type 1 diabetes. Study details: On cell yields, gender and age, patients and healthy donors were similar. Study findings and constraints: TCRB CDR3s from Type 1 diabetes patients were moderately but significantly shorter in all four CD4+ subsets. Relative to healthy donors, patients appeared to have naive, central memory and Treg TCRB repertoires that were more similar.

Investigators reverse transcribed all isolated RNA, so they sequenced expressed TCRB transcripts. Naive, central memory and regulatory T cell samples came to a mean of approximately 3.3 million reads. Method: immunoSEQ multiplex PCR; TCRdb's copy keeps in-frame clones and lacks some. The sample shows fewer than 250,000 clones, around 68% of them seen only once. This clone occurred once. The antigen is unknown. Germline V gene lookup returns CDR1 SGDLS and CDR2 YYNGEE. Trimming took 0 bases from V and 0 from J; bases not matched to a gene: 0. The CDR3 covers 16 residues. This sequence joins TRBV9 and TRBJ2-3; TRBD2 matches at 11 bases. The TCR comes from a man aged 25-40 years in good health. The source material was naive CD4+ T cells from blood. Here the CDR3 reads CASSVASGRSTDTQYF. CDR3 in DNA: TGTGCCAGCAGCGTAGCTAGCGGGAGGAGCACAGATACGCAGTATTTT.